The 27 T cell receptor beta chains below were found in one sample sequenced in a study of T-cell reconstitution after alpha-beta-depleted transplantation in children. Unique molecular identifiers tagged the TCRbeta library. From the PCR reads, TCRdb called clonotypes with MiXCR, one entry per CDR3 protein. The table shows 500,000 to 600,000 distinct CDR3 sequences, with approximately 20% occurring only once. This specimen was PBMCs from the stem cell graft donor, taken from the stem cell graft. The source is a human donor who donated a stem cell graft to a child with acute lymphoblastic leukemia.

As concerns this clonotype: The junction differs from germline at one of its ends, possibly a read error. This sequence joins TRBV18 and TRBJ2-3, with D hard to call. The CDR3 sequence is 10 residues long. Germline assignment: CDR1 KGHSH and CDR2 LQKENI. The CDR3 region is CASSPQVPNF. The CDR3 DNA reads TGTGCCAGCTCACCACAGGTGCCTAATTTT. Filled out from reference TRBV18 and TRBJ2-3, the complete variable domain reads NAGVMQNPRHLVRRRGQEARLRCSPMKGHSHVYWYRQLPEEGLKFMVYLQKENIIDESGMPKERFSAEFPKEGPSILRIQQVVRGDSAAYFCASSPQVPNFGPGTRLTVL.

In this sample, this clonotype turned up a few times. V and J are TRBV12-3 or TRBV12-4 and TRBJ1-1, with TRBD1 matching over 8 bases. The CDR3 length is 16 residues. The V segment lost 5 bases and the J segment 1 base; nucleotides outside the gene matches: 9. The CDR3 loop reads CASSPRRQGSNTEAFF. The CDR3 coding sequence is TGTGCCAGCAGTCCGCGACGACAGGGGTCGAACACTGAAGCTTTCTTT.

V usage is TRBV7-3 and J usage is TRBJ2-7, with D perhaps matching TRBD2 (7 bases). This CDR3 contains 15 residues. Germline V CDR1 and CDR2: SGHTA, FQGTGA. V was trimmed by 1 base and J by 0 bases, leaving 10 bases between them. The CDR3 loop is CASSLMGGASYEQYF. The CDR3 nucleotides are TGTGCCAGCAGCTTAATGGGGGGGGCCTCCTACGAGCAGTACTTC.

The J gene is TRBJ2-1, the V gene TRBV6-2 or TRBV6-3, with 10 nucleotides matching TRBD2. Trimming removed 6 bases from V and 4 bases from J; junction bases left unmatched: 6. The CDR3 runs to 15 residues. In germline, CDR1 is MNHEY, CDR2 SVGEGT. DNA of the CDR3: TGTGCCAGCAGCTTAGCGGGAGGCCGGTACAATGAGCAGTTCTTC. Its translation is CASSLAGGRYNEQFF.

V gene TRBV20-1 combines with J gene TRBJ2-1; 12 bases are a match to TRBD2. This CDR3 comprises 15 residues. Per the germline V gene, CDR1 is DFQATT and CDR2 is SNEGSKA (reference sequence). V lost 6 bases to trimming and J lost 7 bases; unmatched junction nucleotides: 10. The CDR3 DNA sequence: TGCAGTGCCCAGTCCGGGACTAGCGGGTTAAATGAGCAGTTCTTC. Residues: CSAQSGTSGLNEQFF.

This chain connects TRBV2 to TRBJ2-5, with D perhaps TRBD1 or TRBD2 (7 bases each). In germline, CDR1 is SNHLY, CDR2 FYNNEI. This CDR3 is 14 amino acids long. The V and J ends lost 7 bases and 5 bases respectively, with 17 bases between them. The CDR3 is CASMRLRGGETQYF. The CDR3, as DNA: TGTGCCAGCATGAGACTCAGGGGGGGGGAGACCCAGTACTTC.

The chain joins TRBV12-3 or TRBV12-4 to TRBJ1-1, with D maybe TRBD1 (5 bases). Trimming removed 4 bases at V and 1 base at J, with 10 bases between. CDR3 size: 14 residues. CDR3 protein: CASSWRQGNTEAFF. The CDR3, as DNA: TGTGCCAGCAGTTGGCGGCAGGGGAACACTGAAGCTTTCTTT.

This clonotype was counted between two and nine times. CDR3 nucleotide sequence: TGCGCCAGCAGCCAAGATCGGGGCAACCTAGAGAACACTGAAGCTTTCTTT. Its translation is CASSQDRGNLENTEAFF. The rearrangement joins TRBV4-1 to TRBJ1-1; a possible D gene is TRBD1 (5 bases). The ends were cut back, 0 bases at V and 1 base at J, with 15 bases in the middle. The CDR3 extends over 17 amino acids. Looked up from germline, CDR1 is MGHRA and CDR2 is YSYEKL.

The chain combines TRBV27 with TRBJ2-7; D may correspond to TRBD1 or TRBD2 (6 bases each). The length of the CDR3 is 13 residues. Trimming removed 8 bases at V and 2 bases at J, with 13 bases between. CDR1 is MNHEY, CDR2 SMNVEV, per germline (reference sequence). The CDR3 is CASGGLPPYEQYF. CDR3 sequence (DNA): TGTGCCAGCGGGGGGCTACCTCCCTACGAGCAGTACTTC.

For the CDR3, the DNA is TGTGCCAGCAGCCAAGGGGCAGGGGGCTGGTATGGCTACACCTTC. Encoded protein: CASSQGAGGWYGYTF. V usage is TRBV3-1 and J usage is TRBJ1-2, with TRBD1 matching over 8 bases. The germline V gene has CDR1 LGHDT and CDR2 YNNKEL (reference sequence). CDR3 size: 15 residues. Losses at the gene ends were 1 base for V and 5 bases for J; bases not matched to a gene: 6.

This clonotype was counted ten times or more. The genes are TRBV5-1 and TRBJ2-1; D uncertain. V dropped 5 bases and J dropped 0 bases, with 9 bases sitting between them. Germline V lookup: CDR1 SGHRS, CDR2 YFSETQ. This CDR3 has 14 amino acids. CDR3 DNA sequence: TGCGCCAGCAGGTGGGGTAACTCCTACAATGAGCAGTTCTTC. It translates to CASRWGNSYNEQFF.

The gene calls are TRBV18 and TRBJ1-5; TRBD1 agrees at 7 bases. J was trimmed by 4 bases and V by 3 bases; bases with no gene match: 9. The CDR3 loop spans 16 amino acids. Germline V CDR1 and CDR2: KGHSH, LQKENI. CDR3 DNA: TGTGCCAGCTCACCGCTGGGGGGACAGCTTAATCAGCCCCAGCATTTT. It translates to CASSPLGGQLNQPQHF.

This clonotype was observed a few times. The V and J genes are TRBV20-1 and TRBJ2-1, with D possibly TRBD2 on 5 matching bases. Germline V lookup: CDR1 DFQATT, CDR2 SNEGSKA (reference sequence). V shed 0 bases and J shed 5 bases, with 17 bases lying between them. The CDR3 length is 16 residues. The CDR3 reads CSARDFARVRDNEQFF. CDR3 nucleotide sequence: TGCAGTGCTAGAGATTTCGCGCGGGTAAGGGACAATGAGCAGTTCTTC.

This clonotype was counted between two and nine times. CDR3 loop: CASSQDRARGGMNTEAFF. DNA of the CDR3: TGTGCCAGCAGCCAAGATCGGGCAAGAGGGGGAATGAACACTGAAGCTTTCTTT. This rearrangement joins TRBV4-2 to TRBJ1-1; perhaps TRBD1 as D (6 bases). Trimming removed 0 bases at V and 0 bases at J, with 17 bases between. Looked up from germline, CDR1 is LGHNA and CDR2 is YNFKEQ. The CDR3 is 18 residues long.

The V and J genes are TRBV5-6 and TRBJ1-2; D possibly corresponds to TRBD1 (6 bases). Germline-derived CDR1 and CDR2 are SGHDT and YYEEEE. This CDR3 region has 13 residues. The V gene lost 3 bases and the J gene lost 6 bases, with 12 bases spanning the gap. CDR3 sequence reads: CASSSYRDHGYTF. DNA for the CDR3: TGTGCCAGCAGCTCTTACAGGGACCATGGCTACACCTTC.

This clonotype was recorded a few times. This chain joins TRBV7-9 and TRBJ2-2; tentatively, D is TRBD1 (6 bases). CDR3 length: 15 residues. The germline CDR1 and CDR2 sequences are SEHNR and FQNEAQ (reference sequence). Trimming shortened V by 5 bases and J by 2 bases, and 12 bases separated the two germline ends. In DNA form, the CDR3 reads TGTGCCAGCAGCCCTCCGGGACATAACACCGGGGAGCTGTTTTTT. This gives the protein CASSPPGHNTGELFF.

This clonotype was seen a handful of times. The rearrangement joins TRBV29-1 to TRBJ2-5, with D possibly matching TRBD2 (5 bases). V gave up 7 bases and J gave up 7 bases, with 10 bases separating them. Per the germline V gene, CDR1 is SQVTM and CDR2 is ANQGSEA. The CDR3 spans 10 residues. The CDR3 reads CSAGIGTQYF. In DNA form, the CDR3 reads TGCAGCGCGGGGATCGGGACCCAGTACTTC.

The CDR3 nucleotides read TGTGCCAGCAGCCAAGATCGTGGGACTAGCGGAAACAATGAGCAGTTCTTC. Amino acids: CASSQDRGTSGNNEQFF. V is TRBV3-1 and J is TRBJ2-1; 11 bases agree with TRBD2. J was trimmed by 5 bases and V by 0 bases; bases with no gene match: 6. Germline values: CDR1 LGHDT, CDR2 YNNKEL (reference sequence). The CDR3 runs to 17 residues.

This clonotype came up a few times. J is TRBJ1-2 and V is TRBV7-9, with D unclear. There are 15 residues in the CDR3. V lost 4 bases, J lost 4 bases, and 16 bases lay in between. The V gene's germline CDR1 is SEHNR and CDR2 FQNEAQ (reference sequence). CDR3 residues: CASSWALLTFYGYTF. CDR3 nucleotides: TGTGCCAGCAGCTGGGCCTTACTAACTTTCTATGGCTACACCTTC.

The chain uses TRBV9 and TRBJ1-5, with D hard to call. V dropped 3 bases and J dropped 0 bases, with 7 bases sitting between them. Germline CDR1 and CDR2: SGDLS and YYNGEE. This CDR3 spans 14 amino acids. The CDR3 region is CASSADGSNQPQHF. CDR3 DNA sequence: TGTGCCAGCAGCGCGGACGGTAGCAATCAGCCCCAGCATTTT.

The V call is TRBV7-7, the J call TRBJ2-5; 7 bases are shared with TRBD1. Germline V lookup: CDR1 SSHAT, CDR2 FNYEAQ (reference sequence). The CDR3 has 13 residues. V was clipped by 5 bases and J by 6 bases; unmatched bases: 6. CDR3 region: CASSLYRGQTQYF. The CDR3 DNA reads as TGTGCCAGCAGCCTTTACAGGGGTCAGACCCAGTACTTC.

The J gene is TRBJ1-1, the V gene TRBV12-3 or TRBV12-4; maybe TRBD1 (6 bases). The ends were cut back, 6 bases at V and 4 bases at J, with 12 bases in the middle. CDR3 length equals 13 residues. The CDR3: CASRVQGGTEAFF. As DNA, the CDR3 is TGTGCCAGCAGGGTACAGGGAGGCACTGAAGCTTTCTTT.

CDR3 residues: CSAVGQGGYGYTF. The CDR3, as DNA: TGCAGTGCTGTAGGACAGGGGGGTTATGGCTACACCTTC. The chain recombines TRBV20-1 with TRBJ1-2; 10 bases fit TRBD1. Germline assignment: CDR1 DFQATT and CDR2 SNEGSKA (reference sequence). The CDR3 runs 13 residues. V was pared by 5 bases and J by 5 bases, with 5 bases of the junction left unmatched.

The chain is built from TRBV12-3 or TRBV12-4 and TRBJ2-5, with D unclear. The CDR3 is 14 amino acids. V gave up 2 bases and J gave up 2 bases, with 9 bases separating them. The chain's CDR3 is CASSLYFGQETQYF. CDR3 DNA: TGTGCCAGCAGTTTATATTTTGGGCAAGAGACCCAGTACTTC.

This clonotype showed up just a few times. The CDR3 reads CSARDGQGRTEAFF. The CDR3 DNA sequence: TGCAGTGCTAGAGATGGGCAGGGGCGCACTGAAGCTTTCTTT. The chain employs TRBV20-1 and TRBJ1-1; D is perhaps TRBD1 (6 bases). The CDR3 has 14 residues. Per germline, CDR1 DFQATT and CDR2 SNEGSKA (reference sequence). V lost 0 bases and J lost 4, with 12 bases in between.

This clonotype occurred a few times. The chain couples TRBV7-1 to TRBJ2-3, with 11 bases identical to TRBD2. TRBV7-1 is annotated as an ORF whose role is uncertain. The CDR3 runs to 24 residues. The trim removed 3 bases at V and 2 bases at J, leaving 28 bases unmatched. The CDR3 protein is CASSSPGLAGAPGGFERHTDTQYF. The CDR3 bases are TGTGCCAGCAGCTCCCCCGGACTAGCGGGCGCCCCGGGCGGGTTTGAGAGGCACACAGATACGCAGTATTTT.

The rearrangement links TRBV27 to TRBJ2-1, with D unclear. The CDR3 is 14 amino acids. The germline V gene encodes CDR1 MNHEY and CDR2 SMNVEV (reference sequence). V lost 0 bases to trimming and J lost 5 bases, with 8 bases between them. The CDR3 protein is CASSLSIADNEQFF. CDR3 bases: TGTGCCAGCAGTTTATCGATCGCGGACAATGAGCAGTTCTTC.